The 8 T cell receptor beta chains listed next were all sequenced from one sample in a study of alternative splicing in chronic myeloid leukemia remission. Each library started from 1 ug total RNA with poly-A enrichment. TCRdb reworked the bulk RNA-seq reads into one entry per CDR3 protein, no DNA. The sample has around 320 distinct CDR3 sequences, 98% to 99.1% seen once. The material sequenced was PBMCs. These receptors were obtained from a person aged 30 to 49 in good health.

The genes are TRBV6-1 and TRBJ2-3. Germline V gene lookup returns CDR1 MNHNS and CDR2 SASEGT. The CDR3 sequence is 13 residues long. CDR3 protein: CASTLLLTDTQYF.

The chain combines TRBV7-8 with TRBJ2-5; the D gene TCRdb calls, TRBD2, cannot be checked with no DNA. CDR1 is SGHVS, CDR2 FQNEAQ, per germline. This CDR3 contains 17 residues. CDR3 sequence: CASSYGKTSGIGETQYF.

The rearrangement uses TRBV7-2 and TRBJ2-1; the D call of TRBD1 rests on TCRdb alone, since no DNA is present to check it. The CDR3 is made up of 12 amino acids. From germline, CDR1 is SGHTA and CDR2 FQGNSA. The chain's CDR3 is CASSLWGNEQFF.

The genes are TRBV7-9 and TRBJ2-1; lacking DNA, the TRBD2 call made by TCRdb goes unchecked. Germline V lookup: CDR1 SEHNR, CDR2 FQNEAQ (reference sequence). The CDR3 covers 12 residues. This CDR3 is CAIAGTSNEQFF.

The gene calls are TRBV2 and TRBJ2-1; TCRdb indicates TRBD2, and absent DNA this call remains unverified. The germline gives CDR1 SNHLY, CDR2 FYNNEI. This CDR3 region has 14 residues. The CDR3: CASGDARSAIGQFF.

This chain uses TRBV7-3 with TRBJ2-1; without DNA, the TCRdb call of TRBD2 cannot be checked. CDR1 is SGHTA and CDR2 is FQGTGA in the germline V gene. The CDR3 is 13 amino acids. The CDR3 sequence is CASSAGLVNEQFF.

V gene TRBV6-1 combines with J gene TRBJ2-1; TCRdb calls TRBD2, which cannot be checked without DNA. Germline-derived CDR1 and CDR2 are MNHNS and SASEGT. CDR3 length: 12 amino acids. The CDR3 sequence is CASSDGIGEQFF.

This clonotype was seen just once. The chain links TRBV24-1 to TRBJ2-1; with no DNA, the TCRdb D assignment of TRBD2 cannot be verified. This CDR3 spans 15 amino acids. Germline V gives CDR1 KGHDR, CDR2 SFDVKD. This CDR3 reads CATSGISGAYNEQFF.